This T cell receptor (beta chain) comes out of a study of early T cells in non-severe SARS-CoV-2 infection. This clonotype was observed a handful of times. TCRdb recomputed calls from the 5' RACE reads with MiXCR, one row per CDR3 protein. The sample lists tens of thousands of distinct CDR3 sequences; just under 5% were seen once. The receptor was derived from an adult who was a healthcare worker with PCR-confirmed SARS-CoV-2 infection or an uninfected control (not recorded which). The sequenced sample consisted of whole blood.

In nucleotides, the CDR3 is TGCAGCGTATACAGGGGCTCCTACAATGAGCAGTTCTTC. The encoded protein is CSVYRGSYNEQFF. The V gene is TRBV29-1, the J gene TRBJ2-1; TRBD1 matches at 7 bases. CDR1 is SQVTM and CDR2 is ANQGSEA in the germline V gene. The CDR3 consists of 13 residues. V gave up 6 bases and J gave up 0 bases; unmatched junction bases: 2.